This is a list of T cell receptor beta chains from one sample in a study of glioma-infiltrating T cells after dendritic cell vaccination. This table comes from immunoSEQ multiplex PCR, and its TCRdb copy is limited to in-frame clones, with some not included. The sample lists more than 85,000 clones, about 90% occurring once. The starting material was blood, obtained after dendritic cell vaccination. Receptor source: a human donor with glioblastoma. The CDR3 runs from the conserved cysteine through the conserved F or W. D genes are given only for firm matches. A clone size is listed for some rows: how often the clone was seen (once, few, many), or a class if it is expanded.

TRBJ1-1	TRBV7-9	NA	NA	CASSWGSMNTEAFF	TGTGCCAGCAGCTGGGGCAGCATGAACACTGAAGCTTTCTTT
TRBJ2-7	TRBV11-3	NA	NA	CASSSRGTARDYEQYF	TGTGCCAGCAGCTCCAGAGGTACAGCTCGGGACTACGAGCAGTACTTC
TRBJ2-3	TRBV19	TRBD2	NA	CASSVSGLAGGTTDTQYF	TGTGCCAGTAGTGTATCGGGACTAGCGGGAGGAACCACAGATACGCAGTATTTT
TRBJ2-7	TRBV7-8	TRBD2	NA	CASSPGLAGEQYF	TGTGCCAGCAGCCCCGGACTAGCGGGCGAGCAGTACTTC
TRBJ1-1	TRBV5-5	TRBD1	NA	CASSLGTGMVSEAFF	TGTGCCAGCAGCTTGGGGACAGGGATGGTGTCTGAAGCTTTCTTT
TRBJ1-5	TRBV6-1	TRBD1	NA	CASSETIGTVLNQPQHF	TGTGCCAGCAGTGAAACCATCGGGACAGTGCTTAATCAGCCCCAGCATTTT
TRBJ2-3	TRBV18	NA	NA	CASSPGRSVDTQYF	TGTGCCAGCTCACCAGGCAGGTCCGTAGATACGCAGTATTTT
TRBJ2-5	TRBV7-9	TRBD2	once	CASSLVFTSGQETQYF	TGTGCCAGCAGCTTAGTTTTCACTAGCGGGCAAGAGACCCAGTACTTC
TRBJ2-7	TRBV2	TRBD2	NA	CASSLTSGRGEQYF	TGTGCCAGCAGTTTGACTAGCGGGAGAGGTGAGCAGTACTTC
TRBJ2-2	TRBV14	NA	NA	CASNRGFGELFF	TGTGCCAGCAACCGAGGTTTCGGGGAGCTGTTTTTT
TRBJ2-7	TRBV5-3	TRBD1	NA	CADRDRGTYEQYF	TGTGCCGACCGGGACAGGGGGACCTACGAGCAGTACTTC
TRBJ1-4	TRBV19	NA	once	CASSIRAGENEKLFF	TGTGCCAGTAGTATCCGGGCAGGGGAGAATGAAAAACTGTTTTTT
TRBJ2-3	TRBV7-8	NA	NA	CASSVGQGDTQYF	TGTGCCAGCAGTGTGGGGCAGGGGGATACGCAGTATTTT
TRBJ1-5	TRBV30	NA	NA	CAWSGGHNQPQHF	TGTGCCTGGAGCGGAGGCCACAATCAGCCCCAGCATTTT
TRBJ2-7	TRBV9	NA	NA	CASSVEPGNYEQYF	TGTGCCAGCAGCGTAGAGCCAGGGAACTACGAGCAGTACTTC
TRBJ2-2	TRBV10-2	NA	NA	CASSVDRAGTGELFF	TGCGCCAGCAGTGTAGACAGAGCGGGCACCGGGGAGCTGTTTTTT
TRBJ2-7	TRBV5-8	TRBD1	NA	CASRITGGPQQYF	TGTGCCAGCAGGATAACAGGGGGACCCCAGCAGTACTTC
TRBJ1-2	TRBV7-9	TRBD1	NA	CASSSGQGAQGYTF	TGTGCCAGCAGCTCGGGACAGGGGGCGCAGGGCTACACCTTC
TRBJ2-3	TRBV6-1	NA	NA	CASSPWVATDTQYF	TGTGCCAGCAGTCCGTGGGTAGCCACAGATACGCAGTATTTT
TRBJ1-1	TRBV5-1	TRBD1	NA	CASSSGTGVNTEAFF	TGCGCCAGCAGCTCAGGGACAGGGGTGAACACTGAAGCTTTCTTT
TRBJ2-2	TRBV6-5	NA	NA	CASRTTGTGELFF	TGTGCCAGCAGAACTACAGGGACCGGGGAGCTGTTTTTT
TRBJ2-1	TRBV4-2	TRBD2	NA	CASSQEGTSVHEQFF	TGTGCCAGCAGCCAAGAGGGGACTAGCGTTCATGAGCAGTTCTTC
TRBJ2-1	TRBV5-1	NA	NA	CASSLVVDSNEQFF	TGCGCCAGCAGCTTGGTGGTCGACAGCAATGAGCAGTTCTTC
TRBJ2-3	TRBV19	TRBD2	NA	CASSSATGLAGAAYTQYF	TGTGCCAGTAGTAGCGCAACGGGACTAGCGGGAGCGGCGTATACGCAGTATTTT
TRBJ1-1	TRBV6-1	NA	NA	CASTPPGGVSEAFF	TGTGCCAGCACCCCACCGGGGGGGGTCTCTGAAGCTTTCTTT
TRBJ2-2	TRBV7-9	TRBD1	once	CASRPTGGHGELFF	TGTGCCAGCAGGCCTACAGGGGGCCACGGGGAGCTGTTTTTT
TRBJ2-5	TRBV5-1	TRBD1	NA	CASTTGTGEETQYF	TGCGCCAGCACCACCGGGACAGGGGAAGAGACCCAGTACTTC
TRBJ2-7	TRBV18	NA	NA	CASSPGQTAYEQYF	TGTGCCAGCTCACCGGGACAAACAGCCTACGAGCAGTACTTC
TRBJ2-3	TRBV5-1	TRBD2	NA	CASSTGLAGASTDTQYF	TGCGCCAGCAGCACCGGACTAGCGGGGGCGAGCACAGATACGCAGTATTTT
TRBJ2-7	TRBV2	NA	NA	CASRVQQGIGGEQYF	TGTGCCAGCAGGGTCCAGCAGGGGATAGGTGGGGAGCAGTACTTC
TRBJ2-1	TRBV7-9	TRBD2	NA	CASSPTSGPLNEQFF	TGTGCCAGCAGCCCAACTAGCGGGCCTCTCAATGAGCAGTTCTTC
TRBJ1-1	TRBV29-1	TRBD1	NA	CSVEVEADRGIGAFF	TGCAGCGTTGAAGTCGAAGCGGACAGGGGGATAGGGGCTTTCTTT
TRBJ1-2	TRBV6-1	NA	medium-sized	CASRGAANYGYTF	TGTGCCAGCAGAGGGGCGGCTAACTATGGCTACACCTTC
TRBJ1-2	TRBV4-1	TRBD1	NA	CASSGTGTNYGYTF	TGCGCCAGCAGCGGGACAGGGACTAACTATGGCTACACCTTC
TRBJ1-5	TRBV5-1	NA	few	CASSFDGGSNQPQHF	TGCGCCAGCAGCTTTGACGGAGGCAGCAATCAGCCCCAGCATTTT
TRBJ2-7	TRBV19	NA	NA	CASSSDSEQYF	TGTGCCAGTAGTAGCGACAGCGAGCAGTACTTC
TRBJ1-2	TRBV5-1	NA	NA	CASSLAAGDGYTF	TGCGCCAGCAGCTTGGCCGCGGGGGATGGCTACACCTTC
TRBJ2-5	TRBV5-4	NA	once	CASSRRDYQETQYF	TGTGCCAGCAGCCGACGGGACTACCAAGAGACCCAGTACTTC
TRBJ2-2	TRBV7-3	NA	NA	CASSWTANTGELFF	TGTGCCAGCAGCTGGACAGCGAACACCGGGGAGCTGTTTTTT
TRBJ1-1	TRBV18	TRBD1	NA	CASSPLGQGAEAFF	TGTGCCAGCTCACCATTGGGACAGGGGGCTGAAGCTTTCTTT
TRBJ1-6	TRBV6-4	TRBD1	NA	CASSDSTGTALHF	TGTGCCAGCAGTGACTCGACAGGGACGGCCCTCCACTTT
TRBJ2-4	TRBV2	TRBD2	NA	CASSEWLAGAKNIQYF	TGTGCCAGCAGTGAATGGCTAGCGGGGGCCAAAAACATTCAGTACTTC
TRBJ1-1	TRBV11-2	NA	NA	CASSLEGPEAFF	TGTGCCAGCAGCTTAGAGGGCCCTGAAGCTTTCTTT
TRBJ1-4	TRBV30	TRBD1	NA	CAWSPTGGQREKLFF	TGTGCCTGGAGTCCGACAGGGGGCCAGCGTGAAAAACTGTTTTTT
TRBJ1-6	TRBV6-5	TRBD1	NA	CASRSDRDSPLHF	TGTGCCAGCAGATCTGACAGGGATTCACCCCTCCACTTT
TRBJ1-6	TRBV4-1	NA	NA	CASSQGAREGAYNSPLHF	TGCGCCAGCAGCCAAGGAGCCCGCGAGGGGGCCTATAATTCACCCCTCCACTTT
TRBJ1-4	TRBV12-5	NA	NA	CASGSHLANEKLFF	TGTGCTAGTGGTTCTCACTTGGCTAATGAAAAACTGTTTTTT
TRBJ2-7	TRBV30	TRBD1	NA	CAWSGQGFYEQYF	TGTGCCTGGAGTGGACAGGGATTCTACGAGCAGTACTTC
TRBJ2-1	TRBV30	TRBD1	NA	CAWKQGGEQFF	TGTGCCTGGAAACAGGGGGGTGAGCAGTTCTTC
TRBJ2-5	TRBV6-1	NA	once	CASSRQETQYF	TGTGCCAGCAGTCGCCAAGAGACCCAGTACTTC
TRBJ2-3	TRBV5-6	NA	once	CASSLDQSTDTQYF	TGTGCCAGCAGCTTGGACCAGAGCACAGATACGCAGTATTTT
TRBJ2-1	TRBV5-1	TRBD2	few	CASSFTSLAGGYNEQFF	TGCGCCAGCAGCTTTACTTCATTAGCGGGGGGGTACAATGAGCAGTTCTTC
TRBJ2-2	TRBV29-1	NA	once	CSGGHYTGELFF	TGCAGCGGGGGACATTACACCGGGGAGCTGTTTTTT
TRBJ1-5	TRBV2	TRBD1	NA	CASSQDRGSNQPQHF	TGTGCCAGCAGTCAAGACAGGGGTAGCAATCAGCCCCAGCATTTT
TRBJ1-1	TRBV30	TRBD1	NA	CAWAGTGSTEAFF	TGTGCCTGGGCCGGGACAGGGTCCACTGAAGCTTTCTTT
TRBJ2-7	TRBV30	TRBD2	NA	CAWSGPSGVNYEQYF	TGTGCCTGGAGTGGGCCTAGCGGGGTTAACTACGAGCAGTACTTC
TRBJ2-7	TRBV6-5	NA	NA	CASSEPGAYEQYF	TGTGCCAGCAGTGAACCGGGAGCCTACGAGCAGTACTTC